This T cell receptor (beta chain) was profiled in a study of T-cell reconstitution after alpha-beta-depleted transplantation in children (dated by TCRdb to the mid-2010s). Context from the whole study: The study quantitatively tracked T-cell immune reconstitution after TCRalphabeta/CD19-depleted allogeneic hematopoietic cell transplantation in children using TCR repertoire profiling. The investigation overall reported the following: In some patients, the high TCRbeta diversity seen at day 60 was put down to recipient T cells and intrathymic progenitors that had survived conditioning. About two months after transplant, the apparently early recovery of alphabetaT-cell counts reportedly depended on just several hundred clones that had expanded rapidly and came from non-depleted graft cells. Hyperexpanded clone frequencies declined over subsequent months; after one year, T-cell counts and TCRbeta diversity were mostly attributed to newly produced T cells.

This clonotype was seen a handful of times. The antigen it recognizes is unknown. Base qualities are not recorded, but no much larger clone differs from it by a single base. V is reduced by 7 bases and J by 3 bases, leaving a spacing of 13 bases between them. Its CDR3 holds 13 amino acids, cysteine through phenylalanine. The retained sequence is limited to the CDR3, 39 bases, with the frame set at the first base. Per the germline V gene, MDHEN is the CDR1 and SYDVKM is the CDR2. Receptor libraries were prepared by PCR. The listed sequencing device is Illumina HiSeq 2500. Molecular barcoding was employed in the preparation of TCR libraries, with unique molecular identifiers being used to normalize TCRbeta repertoire quantification. Using fastp trimming at Q25 and MiXCR clonotype assembly, TCRdb reanalyzed the public sequencing data and kept in-frame beta chains. Duplicate CDR3 protein sequences are folded into a single record with the most common DNA and genes. The sample table holds about 500,000 distinct CDR3 sequences, of which 9.5% to 12% were seen once. 12% to 15% of the sample lies in the top ten.

Read against the paper, the sample's treatment or condition label means: allogeneic hematopoietic cell transplantation with graft depleted of TCRalphabeta T cells and CD19 B cells. The transplant recipients were children given TCRalphabeta/CD19-depleted allogeneic hematopoietic cell grafts. This receptor was obtained from a female patient aged 2 to 10 who had a stem cell transplant for aplastic anemia, so the T cells may come from the graft donor. The chain links TRBV28 with TRBJ2-7, with the D gene tentatively TRBD1 or TRBD2, based on 5 matching bases in each. The sample consisted of PBMCs, mostly from graft donor cells, taken 180 days after TCRalphabeta/CD19-depleted stem cell transplant. The DNA is as follows: TGTGCCAGCACCCCGGGACGAGTCTACGAGCAGTACTTC. This sequence encodes CASTPGRVYEQYF.